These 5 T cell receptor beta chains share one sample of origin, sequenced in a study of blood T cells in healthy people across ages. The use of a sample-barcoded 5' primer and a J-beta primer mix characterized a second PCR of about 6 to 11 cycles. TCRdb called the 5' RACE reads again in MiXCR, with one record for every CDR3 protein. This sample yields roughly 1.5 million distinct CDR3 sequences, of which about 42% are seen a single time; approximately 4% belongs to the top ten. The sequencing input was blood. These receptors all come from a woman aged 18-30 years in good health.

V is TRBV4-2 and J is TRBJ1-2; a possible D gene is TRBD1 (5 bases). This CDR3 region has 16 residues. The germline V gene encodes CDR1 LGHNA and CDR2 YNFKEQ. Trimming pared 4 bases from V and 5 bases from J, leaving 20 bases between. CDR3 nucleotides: TGTGCCAGCAGCCGTTCCGGGACTCCGGTGGAATATGGCTACACCTTC. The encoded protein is CASSRSGTPVEYGYTF.

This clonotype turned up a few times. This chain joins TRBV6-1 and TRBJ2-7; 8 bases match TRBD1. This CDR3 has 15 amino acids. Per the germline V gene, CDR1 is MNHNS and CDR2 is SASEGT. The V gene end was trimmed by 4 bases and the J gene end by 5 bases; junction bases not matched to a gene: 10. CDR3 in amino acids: CASSGQTGVAHEQYF. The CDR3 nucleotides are TGTGCCAGCAGTGGTCAGACAGGGGTAGCCCACGAGCAGTACTTC.

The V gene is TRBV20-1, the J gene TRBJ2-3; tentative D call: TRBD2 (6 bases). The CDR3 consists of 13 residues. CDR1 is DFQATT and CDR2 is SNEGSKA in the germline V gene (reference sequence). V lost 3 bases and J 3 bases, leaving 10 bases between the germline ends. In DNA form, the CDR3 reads TGCAGTGCTAGCGGAGGGGATACAGATACGCAGTATTTT. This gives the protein CSASGGDTDTQYF.

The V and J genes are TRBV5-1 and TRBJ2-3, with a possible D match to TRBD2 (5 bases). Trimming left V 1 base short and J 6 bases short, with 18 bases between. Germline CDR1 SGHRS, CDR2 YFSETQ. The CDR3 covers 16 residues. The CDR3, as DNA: TGCGCCAGCAGCTTGTCGTCTAGCTATCTTTTTGATACGCAGTATTTT. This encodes CASSLSSSYLFDTQYF.

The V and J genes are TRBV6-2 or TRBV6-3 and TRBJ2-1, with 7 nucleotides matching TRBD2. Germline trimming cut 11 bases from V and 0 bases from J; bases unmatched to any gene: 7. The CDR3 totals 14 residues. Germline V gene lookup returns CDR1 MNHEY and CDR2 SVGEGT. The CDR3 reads CACRGEASYNEQFF. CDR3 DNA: TGTGCCTGTCGGGGGGAGGCCTCCTACAATGAGCAGTTCTTC.